This T cell receptor (beta chain) was sequenced for a study of cytomegalovirus exposure and HLA in healthy donors. A multiplex PCR was run with 60 Vbeta primers and 13 Jbeta primers. Sequencing was performed with immunoSEQ multiplex PCR; in TCRdb, only in-frame clones are kept and a portion is missing. This sample carries 86,000 or so clones, about 85% of them seen once, and the ten largest clones take under 15%. The CDR3 consists of 16 residues. Per the germline V gene, CDR1 is MNHNS and CDR2 is SASEGT. The V end was cut by 0 bases, the J end by 5 bases, with 14 bases between. The clonotype originates from a middle-aged woman in good health and CMV-seropositive. The sequencing sample was made of PBMCs. The rearrangement uses TRBV6-1 and TRBJ1-5; maybe TRBD1 (5 bases). CDR3 protein: CASSEAGGWLHQPQHF. DNA for the CDR3: TGTGCCAGCAGTGAAGCTGGGGGGTGGTTGCATCAGCCCCAGCATTTT.